A few counts support the clone carrying this TCR beta chain. The antigen is not known. This sample stems from a study of T cell repertoires in cytomegalovirus infection. Study-wide findings and caveats: Dominating the ex vivo response were HLA-C-restricted CMV-specific TCR beta clonotypes. Cumulative frequency (of public TCR beta family members) identified carriers of CMV plus the relevant HLA.

This CDR3 spans 15 amino acids. V was shortened by 6 bases and J by 0 bases, with 11 bases between the two germline ends. Germline-derived CDR1 and CDR2 are SGHVS and FQNEAQ. Each CDR3 protein is one row after TCRdb ran MiXCR on the reads. Of roughly 720,000 distinct CDR3 sequences detected, under 40% appear once; the ten largest clones hold around 2.8%. The sequencing sample was made of PBMCs. The source of this sequence is a human donor in good health (CMV status not recorded). Some clones in this sample may be carry-over from other donors' samples. V gene TRBV7-8 combines with J gene TRBJ2-2; D possibly corresponds to TRBD2 (6 bases). CDR3 nucleotides: TGTGCCAGCAGTAAACGGGAGTCGAACACCGGGGAGCTGTTTTTT. This translates into CASSKRESNTGELFF.